Listed here are 25 T cell receptor beta chains from one sample, sequenced in a study of PD-L1 blockade in urothelial cancer. The method was immunoSEQ multiplex PCR; TCRdb's version includes in-frame clones alone and lacks a portion of them. The profile shows tens of thousands of clones, 70% to 90% of them singletons. Time point given: pretreatment peripheral blood. Sequenced material: PBMCs, taken around atezolizumab (anti-PD-L1) treatment. These receptors were obtained from a man in his 60s with urothelial cancer.

The gene calls are TRBV7-2 and TRBJ2-1, with D uncertain. CDR3 length: 14 amino acids. Trimming cost V 6 bases and J 6 bases, with 15 bases left between them. Germline V gene sequence: CDR1 SGHTA, CDR2 FQGNSA. The CDR3: CASSTSRLINEQFF. In DNA form, the CDR3 reads TGTGCCAGCAGTACCTCGAGACTCATCAATGAGCAGTTCTTC.

The CDR3 loop reads CASRTSAPREQYF. DNA of the CDR3: TGCGCCAGCAGGACTAGCGCCCCCCGCGAGCAGTACTTC. The chain recombines TRBV10-2 with TRBJ2-7; 8 bases line up with TRBD2. CDR1 and CDR2 from the germline V gene are WSHSY and SAAADI. The length of the CDR3 is 13 residues. After removal of 6 bases from V and 6 bases from J, the junction contained 7 bases not matched to a gene.

V usage is TRBV9 and J usage is TRBJ2-2; 7 nucleotides line up with TRBD1. J gave up 0 bases and V 2 bases, and 4 bases lay outside the gene matches. The CDR3 is 16 amino acids. CDR1 and CDR2 (germline): SGDLS, YYNGEE. CDR3 sequence reads: CASSVTGAANTGELFF. The CDR3 DNA reads TGTGCCAGCAGCGTCACAGGGGCGGCGAACACCGGGGAGCTGTTTTTT.

This rearrangement joins TRBV5-6 to TRBJ1-2; D perhaps matches TRBD1 (5 bases). The germline CDR1 and CDR2 sequences are SGHDT and YYEEEE. CDR3 length: 14 amino acids. The V end was cut by 4 bases, the J end by 7 bases, with 17 bases between. DNA for the CDR3: TGTGCCAGCAGCCCGGCCGGCGGGGGAAGTGGCTACACCTTC. The encoded protein is CASSPAGGGSGYTF.

The chain links TRBV10-3 to TRBJ2-1; the D is unclear. V shed 1 base and J shed 3 bases, with 4 bases lying between them. The germline V gene has CDR1 ENHRY and CDR2 SYGVKD. The CDR3 contains 13 residues. DNA of the CDR3: TGTGCCATCAGTGAGTTATTCTACAATGAGCAGTTCTTC. Translated: CAISELFYNEQFF.

The V gene is TRBV27, the J gene TRBJ2-7; a weak D match, TRBD2 (5 bases). The CDR3 is 16 amino acids. Per germline, CDR1 MNHEY and CDR2 SMNVEV (reference sequence). The ends were cut back, 4 bases at V and 3 bases at J, with 19 bases in the middle. CDR3: CASSSLEVARIYEQYF. Here the CDR3 DNA reads TGTGCCAGCAGTTCGTTGGAGGTGGCTAGGATCTACGAGCAGTACTTC.

The rearrangement joins TRBV15 to TRBJ2-1, with D possibly matching TRBD1 (5 bases). Deletions cut 0 bases from V and 0 bases from J, with 9 bases between. The CDR3 has 16 amino acids. CDR1 is LNHNV, CDR2 YYDKDF, per germline (reference sequence). CDR3 sequence (DNA): TGTGCCACCAGCAGAGATCTAGGGGCCTCCTACAATGAGCAGTTCTTC. Translating gives CATSRDLGASYNEQFF. Full variable domain (remainder filled in from reference TRBV15 and TRBJ2-1): DAMVIQNPRYQVTQFGKPVTLSCSQTLNHNVMYWYQQKSSQAPKLLFHYYDKDFNNEADTPDNFQSRRPNTSFCFLDIRSPGLGDTAMYLCATSRDLGASYNEQFFGPGTRLTVL.

The rearrangement links TRBV19 to TRBJ1-2; D not resolved. V was clipped by 5 bases and J by 6 bases, with 16 bases between them. Germline assignment: CDR1 LNHDA and CDR2 SQIVND (reference sequence). The CDR3 is 14 amino acids. The chain's CDR3 is CASSDSPWENGYTF. The CDR3 DNA sequence: TGTGCCAGTAGTGATAGTCCTTGGGAGAATGGCTACACCTTC.

The sample holds a few counts of this clone. The V and J genes are TRBV7-6 and TRBJ1-6, with D perhaps TRBD1 (6 bases). From germline, CDR1 is SGHVS and CDR2 FNYEAQ. Trimming stripped 1 base from V and 10 bases from J, with 11 bases between. The CDR3 is 14 residues long. The CDR3 DNA is TGTGCCAGCAGCTTAGGTCCAGGGGTATCACCCCTCCACTTT. This translates into CASSLGPGVSPLHF.

This chain uses TRBV5-1 with TRBJ2-1; 10 bases align to TRBD2. CDR1 is SGHRS, CDR2 YFSETQ, per germline. The CDR3 runs 17 residues. The V segment lost 4 bases and the J segment 8 bases; nucleotides outside the gene matches: 15. CDR3: CASSRQLLAGFRDEQFF. CDR3 coding DNA: TGCGCCAGCAGCCGCCAGTTACTAGCGGGATTTAGAGATGAGCAGTTCTTC.

V and J are TRBV25-1 and TRBJ2-7; 8 bases are a match to TRBD1. The V and J ends lost 0 bases and 6 bases, in that order; junction bases with no gene match: 10. This CDR3 has 16 amino acids. Germline-derived CDR1 and CDR2 are MGHDK and SYGVNS. The CDR3 bases are TGTGCCAGCAGTGAATACTGGACAGGGACCGCGGGCGAGCAGTACTTC. Encoded protein: CASSEYWTGTAGEQYF.

This clone was counted only a few times. The V call is TRBV11-3, the J call TRBJ2-5; D gene ambiguous. Germline assignment: CDR1 SGHNT and CDR2 YENEEA. Trimming took 1 base from V and 0 from J, leaving 9 bases between them. This CDR3 has 15 amino acids. CDR3 bases: TGTGCCAGCAGCTTAGGTTCCAGAAACCAAGAGACCCAGTACTTC. Residues: CASSLGSRNQETQYF. The entire variable domain, with the rest obtained from reference TRBV11-3 and TRBJ2-5, is as follows: EAGVVQSPRYKIIEKKQPVAFWCNPISGHNTLYWYLQNLGQGPELLIRYENEEAVDDSQLPKDRFSAERLKGVDSTLKIQPAELGDSAVYLCASSLGSRNQETQYFGPGTRLLVL.

This sequence joins TRBV2 and TRBJ1-1, with D unclear. Trimming removed 9 bases from V and 1 base from J, with 9 bases in between. Germline CDR1 SNHLY, CDR2 FYNNEI. The CDR3 extends over 12 amino acids. The CDR3 loop is CARVRRNTEAFF. The CDR3 DNA reads TGTGCCAGGGTCCGCAGGAACACTGAAGCTTTCTTT.

This clone was picked up a small number of times. The rearrangement uses TRBV6-6 and TRBJ2-7; 9 nucleotides agree with TRBD2. In germline, CDR1 is MNHNY, CDR2 SVGAGI (reference sequence). V dropped 4 bases and J dropped 5; count of bases not matched to a gene: 12. CDR3 size: 16 residues. CDR3: CASSSPRSGGSDEQYF. The CDR3 DNA sequence: TGTGCCAGCAGTTCCCCCAGGAGCGGGGGGTCAGACGAGCAGTACTTC.

CDR3 region: CASSFEGLVFSGANVLTF. CDR3 sequence (DNA): TGTGCCAGCAGTTTCGAGGGACTGGTTTTCTCTGGGGCCAACGTCCTGACTTTC. This rearrangement joins TRBV27 to TRBJ2-6; D is perhaps TRBD2 (6 bases). CDR1 MNHEY and CDR2 SMNVEV come from the germline V gene (reference sequence). This CDR3 is 18 amino acids long. Trimming stripped 3 bases from V and 0 bases from J, with 15 bases between. Variable domain in full (rest from reference TRBV27 and TRBJ2-6): EAQVTQNPRYLITVTGKKLTVTCSQNMNHEYMSWYRQDPGLGLRQIYYSMNVEVTDKGDVPEGYKVSRKEKRNFPLILESPSPNQTSLYFCASSFEGLVFSGANVLTFGAGSRLTVL.

V usage is TRBV5-1 and J usage is TRBJ2-5; 8 bases are a match to TRBD2. The V gene end was trimmed by 2 bases and the J gene end by 5 bases; junction bases not matched to a gene: 11. The CDR3 totals 16 residues. The germline V gene encodes CDR1 SGHRS and CDR2 YFSETQ. The CDR3 region has the DNA TGCGCCAGCAGCTTCGGGCTGCGGGGGGCAGGGGAGACCCAGTACTTC. Amino acids: CASSFGLRGAGETQYF.

This rearrangement joins TRBV30 to TRBJ2-3, with D maybe TRBD2 (5 bases). Germline CDR1 is GTSNPN and CDR2 is SVGIG (reference sequence). The CDR3 consists of 12 residues. V was pared by 3 bases and J by 7 bases, with 11 bases between. CDR3 in DNA: TGTGCCTGGAGCAGACTACAGAATACGCAGTATTTT. It encodes CAWSRLQNTQYF.

J is TRBJ1-1 and V is TRBV18; possible D gene TRBD1, 5 bases. Looked up from germline, CDR1 is KGHSH and CDR2 is LQKENI. The CDR3 covers 15 residues. V was pared by 3 bases and J by 4 bases, with 15 bases between. The CDR3 DNA is TGTGCCAGCTCACCGGGCCAGGGTCTAAGCACTGAAGCTTTCTTT. It codes for CASSPGQGLSTEAFF.

This chain connects TRBV11-2 to TRBJ1-2; possibly TRBD1 for D (6 bases). V lost 3 bases to trimming and J lost 6 bases, with 17 bases between them. The germline gives CDR1 SGHAT, CDR2 FQNNGV. The CDR3 sequence is 15 residues long. The CDR3 coding sequence is TGTGCCAGCAGCTTTGGGCTGGGGCAGGGGAATGGCTACACCTTC. Protein: CASSFGLGQGNGYTF.

This chain links TRBV27 with TRBJ2-7, with 9 bases matching TRBD1. The V segment lost 5 bases and the J segment 2 bases; nucleotides outside the gene matches: 7. The CDR3 consists of 15 residues. The germline V gene encodes CDR1 MNHEY and CDR2 SMNVEV (reference sequence). The chain's CDR3 is CASSLRDRVAYEQYF. DNA of the CDR3: TGTGCCAGCAGTCTGCGGGACAGGGTAGCCTACGAGCAGTACTTC.

This clone was detected once. This chain uses TRBV5-5 with TRBJ2-3; tentative D call: TRBD2 (5 bases). V dropped 4 bases and J dropped 0 bases, with 9 bases sitting between them. The CDR3 totals 14 residues. CDR1 and CDR2 from the germline V gene are SGHKS and YYEKEE (reference sequence). CDR3 DNA sequence: TGTGCCAGCAGCCACCCGGGGAGCACAGATACGCAGTATTTT. It is translated as CASSHPGSTDTQYF.

This rearrangement joins TRBV10-2 to TRBJ2-7, with D tentatively TRBD1 (6 bases). The CDR3 consists of 14 residues. V gave up 4 bases and J gave up 3 bases, with 13 bases separating them. Looked up from germline, CDR1 is WSHSY and CDR2 is SAAADI. This CDR3 reads CASSAGRGRYEQYF. The CDR3 DNA is TGCGCCAGCAGTGCGGGCAGGGGACGCTACGAGCAGTACTTC.

V and J are TRBV19 and TRBJ1-3, with D maybe TRBD1 (6 bases). From germline, CDR1 is LNHDA and CDR2 SQIVND (reference sequence). Trimming removed 10 bases from V and 0 bases from J, with 19 bases in between. CDR3 size: 16 residues. For the CDR3, the DNA is TGTGCCACCCTCGCCTTATGGGGGCCCTCTGGAAACACCATATATTTT. Amino acids: CATLALWGPSGNTIYF.

The J gene is TRBJ2-7, the V gene TRBV29-1; D may be TRBD1 (6 bases). Germline V gene sequence: CDR1 SQVTM, CDR2 ANQGSEA. Deletions cut 6 bases from V and 2 bases from J, with 11 bases between. This CDR3 spans 12 amino acids. CDR3 in amino acids: CSVGGAPYEQYF. The CDR3 DNA reads TGCAGCGTAGGGGGAGCCCCCTACGAGCAGTACTTC.

The V call is TRBV12-5, the J call TRBJ2-4; a possible D gene is TRBD2 (6 bases). Per the germline V gene, CDR1 is LGHNT and CDR2 is FRNRAP. This CDR3 contains 13 residues. Trimming stripped 2 bases from V and 8 bases from J, with 10 bases between. In nucleotides, the CDR3 is TGTGCTAGTGGTTTGCTCGGGGGAGACATTCAGTACTTC. The encoded protein is CASGLLGGDIQYF.